This T cell receptor beta chain was obtained from a study of blood T cell repertoires in COVID-19. Study-wide background: The United States, Italy and Spain supplied acute and convalescent COVID-19 samples. Sample material is recorded as cDNA or gDNA derived from T cells, B-cell-depleted T cells, or PBMCs.

Germline CDR1 is LNHDA and CDR2 is SQIVND (reference sequence). Losses at the gene ends were 5 bases for V and 5 bases for J; bases not matched to a gene: 8. There are 17 residues in the CDR3. Original analysis: Nucleated cell number was recorded as an estimate derived from reference gene primer amplification. The table came from immunoSEQ multiplex PCR; TCRdb's copy has only in-frame clones and leaves some out. V and J calls and clone size come straight from that table; D and trimming were deduced from the DNA. This table has 70,000 to 90,000 clones, roughly 90% appearing once. Sequencing was performed on peripheral blood. The V call is TRBV19, the J call TRBJ2-5; 16 positions agree with TRBD2. The receptor comes from a man in his sixties with acute or convalescent COVID-19. The CDR3 coding sequence is TGTGCCAGTAGTCCTGGGACTAGCGGGGGGGCCACTGAGACCCAGTACTTC. Its translation is CASSPGTSGGATETQYF.